Sequencing of this T cell receptor (beta chain) was carried out in a study of control samples from healthy donors and cancer patients. TCRdb's copy holds only in-frame clones and misses some; the assay was immunoSEQ multiplex PCR. The profile shows about 120,000 clones, more than 70% of them singletons. V was clipped by 7 bases and J by 2 bases, with 19 bases between them. From germline, CDR1 is LNHDA and CDR2 SQIVND (reference sequence). The CDR3 has 16 amino acids. The gene calls are TRBV19 and TRBJ2-3; tentative D call: TRBD1 (5 bases). This TCR was recovered from a man in his forties or fifties in good health. The sequenced material came from blood. The CDR3 sequence: CASKLSFDRNTDTQYF. In DNA, the CDR3 is TGTGCCAGTAAGTTAAGTTTTGACAGAAACACAGATACGCAGTATTTT.